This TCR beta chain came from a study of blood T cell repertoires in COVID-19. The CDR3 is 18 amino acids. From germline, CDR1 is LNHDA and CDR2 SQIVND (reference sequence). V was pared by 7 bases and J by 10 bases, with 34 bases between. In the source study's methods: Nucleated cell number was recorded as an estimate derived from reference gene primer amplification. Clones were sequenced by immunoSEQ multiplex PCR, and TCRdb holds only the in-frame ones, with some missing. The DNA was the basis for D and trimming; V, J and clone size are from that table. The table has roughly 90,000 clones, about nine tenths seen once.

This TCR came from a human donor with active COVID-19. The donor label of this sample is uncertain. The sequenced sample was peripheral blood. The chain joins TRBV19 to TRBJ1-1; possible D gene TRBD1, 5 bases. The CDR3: CASKDGAGRFDPSPGAFF. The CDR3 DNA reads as TGTGCCAGTAAGGATGGGGCGGGGAGGTTTGATCCCTCCCCTGGAGCTTTCTTT.